The 25 T cell receptor beta chains given below trace back to one sample, sequenced in a study of long-term antiretroviral therapy in people with HIV. Survey level was the resolution at which the v3.0 immunoSEQ assay ran. The data were produced by immunoSEQ multiplex PCR, yet TCRdb's version contains in-frame clones alone and is incomplete. The sample yields approximately 25,000 clones, approximately 95% seen once. The specimen comprised unsorted PBMCs, sampled 7.6 years after starting antiretroviral therapy. All receptors derive from a middle-aged woman with HIV.

This clone appeared once. The chain links TRBV6-5 to TRBJ1-5, with 8 bases fitting TRBD1. V was pared by 8 bases and J by 4 bases, with 7 bases of the junction left unmatched. The V gene's germline CDR1 is MNHEY and CDR2 SVGAGI. The CDR3 is 14 amino acids. This CDR3 reads CASGDRGSNQPQHF. Here the CDR3 DNA reads TGTGCCAGCGGAGACAGGGGATCGAATCAGCCCCAGCATTTT.

This rearrangement joins TRBV7-2 to TRBJ2-1, with D maybe TRBD2 (6 bases). CDR1 is SGHTA, CDR2 FQGNSA, per germline. V lost 5 bases to trimming and J lost 7 bases, with 9 bases between them. The CDR3 has 12 residues. The DNA for the CDR3 is TGTGCCAGCAGCCCGGGACTGAATGAGCAGTTCTTC. Residues: CASSPGLNEQFF.

This clone was found once. The CDR3 region is CANPPGINTGELFF. The CDR3 nucleotides are TGTGCCAACCCCCCGGGCATCAACACCGGGGAGCTGTTTTTT. This sequence joins TRBV7-9 and TRBJ2-2; D is ambiguous. The CDR3 is made up of 14 amino acids. The V gene lost 10 bases and the J gene lost 2 bases, with 14 bases spanning the gap. CDR1 is SEHNR, CDR2 FQNEAQ, per germline (reference sequence).

This clone was detected a few times. V usage is TRBV19 and J usage is TRBJ2-1; D might be TRBD2 (6 bases). V was trimmed by 7 bases and J by 2 bases, leaving 24 bases between them. The CDR3 totals 18 residues. Germline V CDR1 and CDR2: LNHDA, SQIVND (reference sequence). The CDR3: CASTGLRSGTLTYNEQFF. The DNA of the CDR3 is TGTGCCAGTACGGGCCTTCGATCCGGGACTCTGACCTACAATGAGCAGTTCTTC.

The rearrangement links TRBV5-1 to TRBJ2-1; 9 bases are a match to TRBD1. With 4 bases clipped from V and 9 bases from J, the junction kept 8 bases outside the gene matches. Germline V gene data show CDR1 as SGHRS and CDR2 as YFSETQ. This CDR3 spans 14 amino acids. The CDR3 nucleotides read TGCGCCAGCAGCGTGGGACAGGGAGGGGGTGAGCAGTTCTTC. Translating gives CASSVGQGGGEQFF.

V usage is TRBV11-2 and J usage is TRBJ1-3; 8 nucleotides line up with TRBD1. Germline V lookup: CDR1 SGHAT, CDR2 FQNNGV. This CDR3 has 15 amino acids. After removal of 6 bases from V and 1 base from J, the junction contained 5 bases not matched to a gene. The CDR3 is CASRPDRVSGNTIYF. CDR3 nucleotide sequence: TGTGCCAGCAGACCGGACAGGGTATCTGGAAACACCATATATTTT.

The chain has TRBV5-4 and TRBJ1-1, with D maybe TRBD1 (5 bases). CDR1 is SGHNT, CDR2 YYREEE, per germline (reference sequence). Trimming shortened V by 2 bases and J by 1 base, and 9 bases separated the two germline ends. CDR3 size: 14 residues. The CDR3 here is CASSFRDRNTEAFF. The DNA of the CDR3 is TGTGCCAGCAGCTTTCGAGACAGGAACACTGAAGCTTTCTTT.

This clone has just a few counts. The chain combines TRBV7-9 with TRBJ2-1, with 8 bases that match TRBD2. Germline CDR1 reads SEHNR; CDR2 reads FQNEAQ (reference sequence). The CDR3 extends over 17 amino acids. The V segment lost 2 bases and the J segment 5 bases; nucleotides outside the gene matches: 11. The DNA of the CDR3 is TGTGCCAGCAGCTTAATAGCGGGGTTGACTACCCACAATGAGCAGTTCTTC. Amino acids: CASSLIAGLTTHNEQFF.

This chain connects TRBV7-8 to TRBJ2-1; TRBD2 matches 14 bases. CDR1 SGHVS and CDR2 FQNEAQ come from the germline V gene. This CDR3 is built from 16 residues. The V and J ends lost 5 bases and 8 bases, in that order; junction bases with no gene match: 8. The chain's CDR3 is CASSPRLAGGPYEQFF. CDR3 DNA: TGTGCCAGCAGCCCACGACTAGCGGGGGGGCCCTATGAGCAGTTCTTC.

The rearrangement joins TRBV7-2 to TRBJ2-5, with 8 bases aligning to TRBD1. CDR3 length equals 16 residues. The germline V gene has CDR1 SGHTA and CDR2 FQGNSA. The ends lost 0 bases at V and 4 bases at J; junction bases unmatched: 7. CDR3 sequence reads: CASSLAGQGAGETQYF. DNA of the CDR3: TGTGCCAGCAGCTTAGCAGGGCAGGGGGCTGGAGAGACCCAGTACTTC.

The V call is TRBV11-2, the J call TRBJ2-5, with TRBD2 matching 7 bases. The CDR3 is 13 amino acids. The V gene's germline CDR1 is SGHAT and CDR2 FQNNGV. V shed 4 bases and J 5 bases; nucleotides not matched to a gene: 4. This chain's CDR3 is CASSSGGYETQYF. Written as DNA, the CDR3 is TGTGCCAGCAGCTCCGGGGGGTATGAGACCCAGTACTTC.

This chain joins TRBV10-3 and TRBJ2-1, with 7 bases lining up with TRBD2. The CDR3 loop spans 16 amino acids. Trimming at V came to 3 bases and at J to 3 bases, leaving 8 bases not matched to a gene. CDR1 is ENHRY, CDR2 SYGVKD, per germline. The CDR3 nucleotides are TGTGCCATCAGTGACCCCGGGACTACGATCTACAATGAGCAGTTCTTC. It translates to CAISDPGTTIYNEQFF.

The chain carries TRBV19 and TRBJ2-1; the match to TRBD2 covers 8 bases. CDR3 length equals 18 residues. Germline trimming cut 7 bases from V and 0 bases from J; bases unmatched to any gene: 14. Looked up from germline, CDR1 is LNHDA and CDR2 is SQIVND (reference sequence). The CDR3 nucleotides read TGTGCCAGTAATCCTAAGGGCGGGGGGCCGAGCTCCTACAATGAGCAGTTCTTC. This encodes CASNPKGGGPSSYNEQFF.

The chain couples TRBV5-1 to TRBJ1-4; D is unclear. The CDR3 spans 14 residues. Germline V lookup: CDR1 SGHRS, CDR2 YFSETQ. The V end lost 6 bases, the J end lost 5 bases, and 14 bases lay between the germline ends. The CDR3 bases are TGCGCCAGCAAAGGCGTTGGGTTAAATGAAAAACTGTTTTTT. This encodes CASKGVGLNEKLFF.

The table lists this clone with a count of one. V usage is TRBV27 and J usage is TRBJ2-7; D is perhaps TRBD2 (5 bases). The CDR3 spans 15 residues. Per the germline V gene, CDR1 is MNHEY and CDR2 is SMNVEV (reference sequence). V was clipped by 1 base and J by 0 bases, with 10 bases between them. The DNA of the CDR3 is TGTGCCAGCAGTTTATTTCGGGGTTCCTCCTACGAGCAGTACTTC. It specifies CASSLFRGSSYEQYF.

The rearrangement joins TRBV6-6 to TRBJ1-2; maybe TRBD1 (5 bases). The CDR3 has 15 residues. V shed 9 bases and J shed 5 bases, with 22 bases lying between them. The germline V gene has CDR1 MNHNY and CDR2 SVGAGI (reference sequence). DNA of the CDR3: TGTGCCAGTACCTACTCGGGGGGTGAATTGTATGGCTACACCTTC. Translation gives CASTYSGGELYGYTF.

This clone was observed a handful of times. This chain connects TRBV19 to TRBJ2-1, with 15 bases identical to TRBD2. Germline CDR1 reads LNHDA; CDR2 reads SQIVND (reference sequence). This CDR3 contains 21 residues. The V gene end was trimmed by 2 bases and the J gene end by 0 bases; junction bases not matched to a gene: 11. Here the CDR3 DNA reads TGTGCCAGTAGTATATGGAGCGGGACTAGCGGGGGGCTAAGCTCCTACAATGAGCAGTTCTTC. It encodes CASSIWSGTSGGLSSYNEQFF.

This chain links TRBV12-5 with TRBJ2-5; D is ambiguous. Germline-derived CDR1 and CDR2 are LGHNT and FRNRAP. This CDR3 has 14 amino acids. V lost 7 bases to trimming and J lost 2 bases, with 14 bases between them. In DNA form, the CDR3 reads TGTGCTAGTGCCGCGACCTTAGCACAAGAGACCCAGTACTTC. Translating it yields CASAATLAQETQYF.

J is TRBJ1-1 and V is TRBV5-4; no reliable D call. There are 15 residues in the CDR3. Germline-derived CDR1 and CDR2 are SGHNT and YYREEE (reference sequence). V lost 1 base, J lost 0 bases, and 10 bases lay in between. CDR3 bases: TGTGCCAGCAGCTTGTCAAAACGGTTGAACACTGAAGCTTTCTTT. Amino acid sequence: CASSLSKRLNTEAFF.

The rearrangement uses TRBV5-1 and TRBJ2-5; 8 bases are shared with TRBD1. J gave up 5 bases and V 3 bases, and 6 bases lay outside the gene matches. Germline CDR1 is SGHRS and CDR2 is YFSETQ. There are 14 residues in the CDR3. CDR3 sequence (DNA): TGCGCCAGCAGCTCGGGACAGGCGGCGGAGACCCAGTACTTC. It encodes CASSSGQAAETQYF.

This chain uses TRBV18 with TRBJ1-5; 7 bases agree with TRBD1. The germline gives CDR1 KGHSH, CDR2 LQKENI. Trimming at V came to 6 bases and at J to 1 base, leaving 9 bases not matched to a gene. The CDR3 covers 16 residues. CDR3 loop: CASSAGTAPSNQPQHF. The CDR3 nucleotides are TGTGCCAGCTCCGCCGGGACAGCACCAAGCAATCAGCCCCAGCATTTT.

J is TRBJ2-7 and V is TRBV30; 8 bases are shared with TRBD2. J lost 0 bases, V lost 3 bases, and 4 bases had no gene match. CDR3 length equals 14 residues. From germline, CDR1 is GTSNPN and CDR2 SVGIG (reference sequence). In nucleotides, the CDR3 is TGTGCCTGGAGCCCCGGGACTAGCTCCTACGAGCAGTACTTC. Its translation: CAWSPGTSSYEQYF.

This rearrangement joins TRBV6-6 to TRBJ2-7; weak D call: TRBD1 (5 bases). The CDR3 spans 11 residues. Germline CDR1 reads MNHNY; CDR2 reads SVGAGI (reference sequence). Trimming shortened V by 4 bases and J by 7 bases, and 8 bases separated the two germline ends. CDR3 sequence: CASSSQGEQYF. In DNA form, the CDR3 reads TGTGCCAGCAGTTCCCAGGGAGAGCAGTACTTC.

The chain joins TRBV7-2 to TRBJ1-6, with D perhaps matching TRBD1 (6 bases). V dropped 4 bases and J dropped 7 bases, with 17 bases sitting between them. Per the germline V gene, CDR1 is SGHTA and CDR2 is FQGNSA. CDR3 length: 16 amino acids. The CDR3 protein is CASSYRQAGTNSPLHF. Here the CDR3 DNA reads TGTGCCAGCAGCTATAGACAGGCCGGGACGAATTCACCCCTCCACTTT.

The chain carries TRBV27 and TRBJ2-6; D not certain. The CDR3 consists of 12 residues. Germline lookup yields CDR1 MNHEY and CDR2 SMNVEV (reference sequence). V was shortened by 5 bases and J by 2 bases, with 1 base between the two germline ends. The CDR3 region has the DNA TGTGCCAGCAGTCCTGGGGCCAACGTCCTGACTTTC. It yields the protein CASSPGANVLTF.